This entry is about one T cell receptor (beta chain). Antigen specificity is unknown. Extraction of RNA preceded its reverse transcription into cDNA, which served as the sequencing template. The data were produced by immunoSEQ multiplex PCR, yet TCRdb's version contains in-frame clones alone and is incomplete. The table lists about 110,000 clones, around 59% of them singletons, with 20% to 25% in the top ten. With V trimmed by 1 base and J by 4 bases, 2 bases remained unmatched. This CDR3 spans 14 amino acids. Germline CDR1 MDHEN, CDR2 SYDVKM. The data originate from a study of CD8+ T cells in alopecia areata. Whole-study results and caveats: Resident alphabeta T-cell populations of normal skin are likewise subject to sequencing in scalp samples. Scalp lesions, especially in alopecia totalis/universalis, had higher clonality than normal scalp.

The chain uses TRBV28 and TRBJ1-1; 8 bases line up with TRBD1. This clonotype was obtained from a human donor in good health. The sequencing input was CD8+ T cells sorted from blood. Written as DNA, the CDR3 is TGTGCCAGCAGTTTATCTACAGGGGGCACTGAAGCTTTCTTT. Translating gives CASSLSTGGTEAFF.